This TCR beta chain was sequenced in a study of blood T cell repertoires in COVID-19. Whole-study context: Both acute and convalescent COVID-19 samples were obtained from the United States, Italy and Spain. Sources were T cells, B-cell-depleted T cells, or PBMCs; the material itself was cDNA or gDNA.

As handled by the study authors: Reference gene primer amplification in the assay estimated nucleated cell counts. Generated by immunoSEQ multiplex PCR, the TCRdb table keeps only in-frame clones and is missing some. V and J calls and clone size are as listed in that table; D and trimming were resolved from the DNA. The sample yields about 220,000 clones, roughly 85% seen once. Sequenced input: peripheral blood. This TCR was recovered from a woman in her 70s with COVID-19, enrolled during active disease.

The DNA of the CDR3 is TGCGCCAGCACCCTGGACAGGGCGAACACCGGGGAGCTGTTTTTT. As protein: CASTLDRANTGELFF. The V and J genes are TRBV5-1 and TRBJ2-2, with 8 bases lining up with TRBD1. CDR1 SGHRS and CDR2 YFSETQ come from the germline V gene. This CDR3 spans 15 amino acids. V lost 6 bases, J lost 0 bases, and 4 bases stayed unmatched.